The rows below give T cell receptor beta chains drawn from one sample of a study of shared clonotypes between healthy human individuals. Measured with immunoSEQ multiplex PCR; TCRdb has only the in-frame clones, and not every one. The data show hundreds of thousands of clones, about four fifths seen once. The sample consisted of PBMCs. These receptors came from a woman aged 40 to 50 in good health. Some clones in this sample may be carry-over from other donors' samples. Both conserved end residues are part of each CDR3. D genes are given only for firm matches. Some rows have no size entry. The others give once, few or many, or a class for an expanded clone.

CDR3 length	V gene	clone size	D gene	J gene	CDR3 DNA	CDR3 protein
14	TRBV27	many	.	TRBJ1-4	TGTGCCAGCAGTTTAGCGGACAGTAATGAAAAACTGTTTTTT	CASSLADSNEKLFF
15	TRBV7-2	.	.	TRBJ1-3	TGTGCCAGCAGCTTAGTGCACACCTCTGGAAACACCATATATTTT	CASSLVHTSGNTIYF
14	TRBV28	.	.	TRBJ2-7	TGTGCCAGCACCATCTCCGGGACAACCTACGAGCAGTACTTC	CASTISGTTYEQYF
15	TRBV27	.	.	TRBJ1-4	TGTGCCAGCAGTCTCCGACCTACAACTAATGAAAAACTGTTTTTT	CASSLRPTTNEKLFF
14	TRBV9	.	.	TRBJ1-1	TGTGCCAGCAGCGTAGGCCAGATTTACACTGAAGCTTTCTTT	CASSVGQIYTEAFF
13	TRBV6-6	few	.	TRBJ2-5	TGTGCCAGCAGCCCCCCGGATAGAGAGACCCAGTACTTC	CASSPPDRETQYF
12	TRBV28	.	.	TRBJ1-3	TGTGCCAGTGGGGCAGGTGGAAACACCATATATTTT	CASGAGGNTIYF
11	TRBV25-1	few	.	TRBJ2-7	TGTGCCAGCAGTGGGGCCTACGAGCAGTACTTC	CASSGAYEQYF
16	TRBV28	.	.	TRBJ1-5	TGTGCCAGCAGTTTATTATCGCGGCAGGTCAATCAGCCCCAGCATTTT	CASSLLSRQVNQPQHF
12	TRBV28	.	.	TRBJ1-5	TGTGCCACAACAGGGAGCAATCAGCCCCAGCATTTT	CATTGSNQPQHF
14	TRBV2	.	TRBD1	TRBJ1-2	TGTGCCAGCAGTAGACGGGACAGGGGAAATGGCTACACCTTC	CASSRRDRGNGYTF
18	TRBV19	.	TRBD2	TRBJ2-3	TGTGCCAGTAGTATTGGTAGCGGGGAGATCCTTGGCACAGATACGCAGTATTTT	CASSIGSGEILGTDTQYF
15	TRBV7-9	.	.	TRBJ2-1	TGTGCCAGCAGCCTCTCCATCAGTGGATACAATGAGCAGTTCTTC	CASSLSISGYNEQFF
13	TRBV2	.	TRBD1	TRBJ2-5	TGTGCCAGCAGTTGGACAGGGGGAGAGACCCAGTACTTC	CASSWTGGETQYF
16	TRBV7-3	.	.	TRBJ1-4	TGTGCCAGCAGCTTGACCCGGATTGCAACTAATGAAAAACTGTTTTTT	CASSLTRIATNEKLFF
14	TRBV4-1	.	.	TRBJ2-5	TGCGCCAGCAGCAGAGCTCCGGATCAAGAGACCCAGTACTTC	CASSRAPDQETQYF
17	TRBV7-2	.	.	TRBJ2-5	TGTGCCAGCAGCACCAGGGGAGATGGCGGGAGAAGAGAGACCCAGTACTTC	CASSTRGDGGRRETQYF